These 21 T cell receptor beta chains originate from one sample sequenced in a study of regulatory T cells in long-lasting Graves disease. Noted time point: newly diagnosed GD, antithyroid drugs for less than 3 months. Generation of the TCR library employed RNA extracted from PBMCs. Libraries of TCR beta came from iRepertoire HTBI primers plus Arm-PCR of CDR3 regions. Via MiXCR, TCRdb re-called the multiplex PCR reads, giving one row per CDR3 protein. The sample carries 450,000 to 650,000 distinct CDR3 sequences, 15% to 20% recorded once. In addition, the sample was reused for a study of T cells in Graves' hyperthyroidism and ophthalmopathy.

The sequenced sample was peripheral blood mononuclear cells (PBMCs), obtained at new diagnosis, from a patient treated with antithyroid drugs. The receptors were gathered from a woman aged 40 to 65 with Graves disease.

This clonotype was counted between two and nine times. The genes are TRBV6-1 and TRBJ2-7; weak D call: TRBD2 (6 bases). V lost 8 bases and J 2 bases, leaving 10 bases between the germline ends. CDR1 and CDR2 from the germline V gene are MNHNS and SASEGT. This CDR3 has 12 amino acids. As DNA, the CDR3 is TGTGCCAGCGGGGGGAATACCTACGAGCAGTACTTC. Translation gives CASGGNTYEQYF.

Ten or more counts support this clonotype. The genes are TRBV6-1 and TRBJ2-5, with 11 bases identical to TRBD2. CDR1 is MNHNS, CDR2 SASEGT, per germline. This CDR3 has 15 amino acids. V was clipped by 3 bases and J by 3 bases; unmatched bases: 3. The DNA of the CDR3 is TGTGCCAGCAGTGAGGCTAGCGGGGGGAAAGAGACCCAGTACTTC. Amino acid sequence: CASSEASGGKETQYF.

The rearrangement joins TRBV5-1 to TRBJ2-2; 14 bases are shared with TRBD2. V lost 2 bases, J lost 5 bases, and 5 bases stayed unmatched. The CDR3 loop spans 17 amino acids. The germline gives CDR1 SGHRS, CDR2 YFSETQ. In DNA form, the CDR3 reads TGCGCCAGCAGCTTAGGGACTAGCGGGGGCCCAACCGGGGAGCTGTTTTTT. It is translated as CASSLGTSGGPTGELFF.

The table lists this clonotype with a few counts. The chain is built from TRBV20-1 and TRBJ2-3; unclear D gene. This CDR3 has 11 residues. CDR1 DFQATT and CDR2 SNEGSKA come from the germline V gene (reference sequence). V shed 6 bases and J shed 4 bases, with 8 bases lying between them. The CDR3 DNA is TGCAGTGCCCTCCCGGCAGATACGCAGTATTTT. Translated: CSALPADTQYF.

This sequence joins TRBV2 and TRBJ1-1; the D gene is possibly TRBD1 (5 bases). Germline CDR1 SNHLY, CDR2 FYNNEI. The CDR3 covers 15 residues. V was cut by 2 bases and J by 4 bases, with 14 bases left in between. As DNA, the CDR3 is TGTGCCAGCAGTGAATGGGGAAGGGGAGGCACTGAAGCTTTCTTT. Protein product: CASSEWGRGGTEAFF.

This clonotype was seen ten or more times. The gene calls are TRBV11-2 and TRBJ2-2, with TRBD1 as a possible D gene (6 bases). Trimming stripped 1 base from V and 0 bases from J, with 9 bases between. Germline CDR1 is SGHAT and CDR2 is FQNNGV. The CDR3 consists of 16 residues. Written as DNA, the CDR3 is TGTGCCAGCAGCTTAGGAAGGACAGCGAACACCGGGGAGCTGTTTTTT. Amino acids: CASSLGRTANTGELFF.

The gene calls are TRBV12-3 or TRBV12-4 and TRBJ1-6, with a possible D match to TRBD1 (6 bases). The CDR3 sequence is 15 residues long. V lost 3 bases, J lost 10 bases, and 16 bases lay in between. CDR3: CASSFVSGVGSPLHF. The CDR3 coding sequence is TGTGCCAGCAGTTTTGTCTCAGGGGTGGGCTCACCCCTCCACTTT.

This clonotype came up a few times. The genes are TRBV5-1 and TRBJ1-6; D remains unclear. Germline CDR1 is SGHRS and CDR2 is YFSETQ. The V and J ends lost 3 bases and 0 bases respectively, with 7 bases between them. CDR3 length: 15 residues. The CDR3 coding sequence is TGCGCCAGCAGCTGGACGGACTCCTATAATTCACCCCTCCACTTT. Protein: CASSWTDSYNSPLHF.

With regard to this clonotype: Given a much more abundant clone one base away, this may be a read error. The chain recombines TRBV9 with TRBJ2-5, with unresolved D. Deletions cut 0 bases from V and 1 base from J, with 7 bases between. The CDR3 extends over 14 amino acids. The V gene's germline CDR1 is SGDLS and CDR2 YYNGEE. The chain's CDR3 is CASSVGVSQETQYF. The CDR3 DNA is TGTGCCAGCAGCGTAGGGGTGTCCCAAGAGACCCAGTACTTC.

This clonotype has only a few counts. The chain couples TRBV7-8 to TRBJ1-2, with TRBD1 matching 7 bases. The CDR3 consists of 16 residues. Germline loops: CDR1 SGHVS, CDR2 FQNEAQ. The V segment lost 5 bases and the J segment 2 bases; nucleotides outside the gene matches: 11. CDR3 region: CASSARDSGPNYGYTF. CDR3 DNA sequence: TGTGCCAGCAGCGCTAGGGACAGCGGCCCGAACTATGGCTACACCTTC.

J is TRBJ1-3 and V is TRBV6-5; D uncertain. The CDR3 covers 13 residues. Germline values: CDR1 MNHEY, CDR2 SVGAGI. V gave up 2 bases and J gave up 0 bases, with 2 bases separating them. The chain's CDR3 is CASSYPSGNTIYF. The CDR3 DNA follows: TGTGCCAGCAGTTACCCCTCTGGAAACACCATATATTTT.

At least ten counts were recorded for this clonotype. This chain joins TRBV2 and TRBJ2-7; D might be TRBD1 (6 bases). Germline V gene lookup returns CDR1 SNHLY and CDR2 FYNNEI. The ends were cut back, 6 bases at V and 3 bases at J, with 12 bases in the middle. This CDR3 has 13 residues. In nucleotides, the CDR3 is TGTGCCAGCAGAGGTTGGACAGACTACGAGCAGTACTTC. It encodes CASRGWTDYEQYF.

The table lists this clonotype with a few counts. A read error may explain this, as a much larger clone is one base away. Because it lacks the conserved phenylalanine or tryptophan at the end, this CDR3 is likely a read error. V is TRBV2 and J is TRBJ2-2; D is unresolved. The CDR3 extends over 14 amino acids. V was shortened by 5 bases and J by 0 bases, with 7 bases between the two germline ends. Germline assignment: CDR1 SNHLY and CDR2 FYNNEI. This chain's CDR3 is CASSLSSNTGELFV. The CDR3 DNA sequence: TGTGCCAGCAGTTTATCCTCGAACACCGGGGAGCTGTTTGTT.

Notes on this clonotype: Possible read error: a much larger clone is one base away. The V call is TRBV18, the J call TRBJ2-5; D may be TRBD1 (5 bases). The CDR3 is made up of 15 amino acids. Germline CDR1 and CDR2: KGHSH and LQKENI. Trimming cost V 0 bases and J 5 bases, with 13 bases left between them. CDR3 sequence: CASSPPIRGFETQYF. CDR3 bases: TGTGCCAGCTCACCACCGATAAGGGGCTTTGAGACCCAGTACTTC. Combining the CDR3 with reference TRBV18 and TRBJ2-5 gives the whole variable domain NAGVMQNPRHLVRRRGQEARLRCSPMKGHSHVYWYRQLPEEGLKFMVYLQKENIIDESGMPKERFSAEFPKEGPSILRIQQVVRGDSAAYFCASSPPIRGFETQYFGPGTRLLVL.

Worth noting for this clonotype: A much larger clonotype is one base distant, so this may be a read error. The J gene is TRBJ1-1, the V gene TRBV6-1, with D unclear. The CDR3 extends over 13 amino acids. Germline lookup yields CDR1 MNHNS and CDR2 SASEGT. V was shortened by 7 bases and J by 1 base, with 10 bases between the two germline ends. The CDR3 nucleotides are TGTGCCAGCACCGAACACGCGAACACTGAAGCTTTCTTT. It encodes CASTEHANTEAFF.

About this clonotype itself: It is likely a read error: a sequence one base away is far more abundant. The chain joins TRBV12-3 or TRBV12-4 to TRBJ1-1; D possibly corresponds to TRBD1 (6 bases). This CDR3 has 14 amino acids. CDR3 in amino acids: CASSPRTANTGAFF. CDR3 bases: TGTGCCAGCAGCCCCCGGACAGCGAACACTGGAGCTTTCTTT.

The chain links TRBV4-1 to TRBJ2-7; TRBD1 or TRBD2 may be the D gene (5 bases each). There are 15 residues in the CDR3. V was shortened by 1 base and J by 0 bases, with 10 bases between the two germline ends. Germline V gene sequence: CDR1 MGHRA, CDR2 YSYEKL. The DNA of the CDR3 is TGCGCCAGCAGCCAAGCCTCCGGGGCCTCCTACGAGCAGTACTTC. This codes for CASSQASGASYEQYF.

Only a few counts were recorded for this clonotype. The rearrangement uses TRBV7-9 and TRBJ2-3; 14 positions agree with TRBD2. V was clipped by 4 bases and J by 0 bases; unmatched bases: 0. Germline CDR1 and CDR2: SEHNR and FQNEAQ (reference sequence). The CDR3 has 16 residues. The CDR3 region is CASSWTSGGSTDTQYF. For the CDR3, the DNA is TGTGCCAGCAGCTGGACTAGCGGGGGGAGCACAGATACGCAGTATTTT.

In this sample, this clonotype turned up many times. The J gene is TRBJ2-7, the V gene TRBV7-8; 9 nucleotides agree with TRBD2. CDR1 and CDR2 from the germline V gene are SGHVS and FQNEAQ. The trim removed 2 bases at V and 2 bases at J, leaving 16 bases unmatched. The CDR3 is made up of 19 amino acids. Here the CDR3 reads CASSLRPERGATYTYEQYF. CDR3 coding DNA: TGTGCCAGCAGCTTAAGGCCCGAGCGGGGGGCCACTTATACCTACGAGCAGTACTTC.

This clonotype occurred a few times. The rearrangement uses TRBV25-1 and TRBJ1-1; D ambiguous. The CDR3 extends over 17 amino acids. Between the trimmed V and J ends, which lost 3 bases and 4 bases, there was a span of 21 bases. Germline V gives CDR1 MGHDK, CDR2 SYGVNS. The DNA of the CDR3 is TGTGCCAGCAGTGAGAACGAGGCGGGGATTTGGGGCACTGAAGCTTTCTTT. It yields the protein CASSENEAGIWGTEAFF. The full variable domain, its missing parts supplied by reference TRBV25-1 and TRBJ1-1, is EADIYQTPRYLVIGTGKKITLECSQTMGHDKMYWYQQDPGMELHLIHYSYGVNSTEKGDLSSESTVSRIRTEHFPLTLESARPSHTSQYLCASSENEAGIWGTEAFFGQGTRLTVV.

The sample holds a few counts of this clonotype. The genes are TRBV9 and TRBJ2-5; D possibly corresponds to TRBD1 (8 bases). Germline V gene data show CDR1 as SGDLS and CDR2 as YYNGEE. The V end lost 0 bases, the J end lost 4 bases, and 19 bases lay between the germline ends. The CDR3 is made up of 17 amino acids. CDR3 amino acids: CASSVGGTGGARETQYF. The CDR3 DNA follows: TGTGCCAGCAGCGTAGGCGGTACAGGGGGGGCTCGAGAGACCCAGTACTTC.